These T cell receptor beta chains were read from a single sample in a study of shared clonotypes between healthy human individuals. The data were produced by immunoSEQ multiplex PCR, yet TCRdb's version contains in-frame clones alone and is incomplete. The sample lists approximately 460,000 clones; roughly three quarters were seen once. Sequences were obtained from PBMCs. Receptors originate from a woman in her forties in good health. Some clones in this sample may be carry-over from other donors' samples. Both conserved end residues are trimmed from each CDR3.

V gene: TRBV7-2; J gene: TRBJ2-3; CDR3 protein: ASSPGTSGSDTQY
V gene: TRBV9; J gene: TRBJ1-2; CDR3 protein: ASSGTGGQNYGYT
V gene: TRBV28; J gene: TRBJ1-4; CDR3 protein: ASSRTPGSEGEKLF
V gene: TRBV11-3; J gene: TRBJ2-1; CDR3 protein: ASSLGRSGSWYNEQF
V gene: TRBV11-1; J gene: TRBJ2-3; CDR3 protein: ASSLDSSTDTQY
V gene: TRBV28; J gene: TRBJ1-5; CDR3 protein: ASSFGQPQH
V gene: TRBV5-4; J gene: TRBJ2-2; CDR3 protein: ASGRDRNTGELF
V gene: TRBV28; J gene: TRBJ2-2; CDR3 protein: ASRSSGRGTGELF
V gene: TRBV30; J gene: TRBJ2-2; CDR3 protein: AGQGRSNGELF
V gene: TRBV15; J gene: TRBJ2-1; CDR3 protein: ATSRDRWYGYNEQF
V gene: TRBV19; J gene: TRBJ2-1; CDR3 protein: ASSISLDSYNEQF
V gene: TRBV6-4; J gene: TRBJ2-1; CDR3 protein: ASSEGAGYYNEQF
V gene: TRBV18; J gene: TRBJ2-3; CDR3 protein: ASSVDSGTDTQY
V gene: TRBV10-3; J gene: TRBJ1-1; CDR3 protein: AIRGFMNTEAF
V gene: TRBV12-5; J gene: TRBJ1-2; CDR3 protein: ASGPTGGGYT
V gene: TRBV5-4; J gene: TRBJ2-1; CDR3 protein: ASSARNNEQF
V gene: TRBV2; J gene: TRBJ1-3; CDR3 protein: ASRRTGGYSGNTIY
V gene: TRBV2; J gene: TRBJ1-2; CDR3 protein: ASFTVKELNYGYT
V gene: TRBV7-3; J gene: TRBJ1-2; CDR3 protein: ASSSGQGGYGYT
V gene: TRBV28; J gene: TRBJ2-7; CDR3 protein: ASSADRYLYEQY
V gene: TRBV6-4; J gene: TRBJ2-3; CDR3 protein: ASSDSQGSTDTQY
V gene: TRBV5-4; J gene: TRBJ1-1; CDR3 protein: ASSLAVGASNTEAF
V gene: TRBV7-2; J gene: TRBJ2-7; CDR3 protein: ASSLVSYEQY
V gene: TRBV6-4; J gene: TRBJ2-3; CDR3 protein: ASSVEAGSADTQY
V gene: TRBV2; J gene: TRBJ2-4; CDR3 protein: ASSEAVGPAKNIQY
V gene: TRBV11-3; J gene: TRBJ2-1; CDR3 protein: ASSLSSGGEPNEQF
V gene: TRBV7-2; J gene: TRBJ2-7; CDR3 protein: ASSSTGTPDEQY
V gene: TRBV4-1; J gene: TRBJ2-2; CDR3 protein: ASSRGLFGELF
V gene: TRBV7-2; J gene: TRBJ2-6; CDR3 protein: ASSLQGRSSGANVLT
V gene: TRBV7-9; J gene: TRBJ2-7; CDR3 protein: ASSFSAGPSYEQY
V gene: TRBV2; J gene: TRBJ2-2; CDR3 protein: ASNDRDRASGELF
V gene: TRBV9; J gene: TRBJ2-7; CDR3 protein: ASSAPLGGGSYEQY
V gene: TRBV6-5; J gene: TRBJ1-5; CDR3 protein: ASKRTGASNQPQH
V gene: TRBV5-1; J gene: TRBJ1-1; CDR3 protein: ASSRDTTNTEAF
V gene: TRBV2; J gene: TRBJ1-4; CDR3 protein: ASSPGEGGEKLF
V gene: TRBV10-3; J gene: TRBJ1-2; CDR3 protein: AISDRGPNYGYT
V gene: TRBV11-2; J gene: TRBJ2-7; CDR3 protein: ASSPRSNPIAGVRGEQY
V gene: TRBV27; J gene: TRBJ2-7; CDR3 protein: ASSQGTFPYEQY